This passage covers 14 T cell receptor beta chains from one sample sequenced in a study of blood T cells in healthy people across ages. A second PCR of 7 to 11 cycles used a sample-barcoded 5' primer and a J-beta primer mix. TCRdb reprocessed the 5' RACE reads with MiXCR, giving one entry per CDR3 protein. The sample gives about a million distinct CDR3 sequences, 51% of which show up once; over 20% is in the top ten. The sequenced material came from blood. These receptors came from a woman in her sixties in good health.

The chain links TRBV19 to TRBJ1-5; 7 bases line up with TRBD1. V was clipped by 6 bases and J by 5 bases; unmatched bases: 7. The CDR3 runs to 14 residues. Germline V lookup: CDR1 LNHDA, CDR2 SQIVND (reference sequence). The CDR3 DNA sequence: TGTGCCAGTAGCGGACAGGTCGGTTATCAGCCCCAGCATTTT. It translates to CASSGQVGYQPQHF.

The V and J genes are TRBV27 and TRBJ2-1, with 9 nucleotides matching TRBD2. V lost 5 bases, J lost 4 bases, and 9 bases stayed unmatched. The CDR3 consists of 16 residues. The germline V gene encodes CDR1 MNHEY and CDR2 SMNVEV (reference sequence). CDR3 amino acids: CASSQDLAGTYNEQFF. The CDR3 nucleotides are TGTGCCAGCAGTCAAGATCTAGCGGGAACGTACAATGAGCAGTTCTTC.

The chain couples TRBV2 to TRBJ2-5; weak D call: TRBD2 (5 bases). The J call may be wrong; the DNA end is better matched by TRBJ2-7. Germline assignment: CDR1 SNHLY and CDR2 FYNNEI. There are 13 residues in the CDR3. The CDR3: CASTKAEGYEQYF. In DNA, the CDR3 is TGTGCCAGCACGAAGGCAGAGGGTTACGAGCAGTACTTC.

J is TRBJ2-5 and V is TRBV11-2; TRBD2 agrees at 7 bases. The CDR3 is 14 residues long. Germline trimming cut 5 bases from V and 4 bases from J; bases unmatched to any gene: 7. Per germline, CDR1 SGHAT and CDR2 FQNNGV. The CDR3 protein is CASSVGPSGETQYF. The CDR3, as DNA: TGTGCCAGCAGCGTAGGTCCTAGCGGAGAGACCCAGTACTTC.

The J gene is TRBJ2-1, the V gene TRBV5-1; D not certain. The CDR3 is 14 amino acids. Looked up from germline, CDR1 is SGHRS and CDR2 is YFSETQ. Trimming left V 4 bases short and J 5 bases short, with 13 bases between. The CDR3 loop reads CASSLRVRDNEQFF. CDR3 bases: TGCGCCAGCAGCCTAAGGGTACGAGACAATGAGCAGTTCTTC.

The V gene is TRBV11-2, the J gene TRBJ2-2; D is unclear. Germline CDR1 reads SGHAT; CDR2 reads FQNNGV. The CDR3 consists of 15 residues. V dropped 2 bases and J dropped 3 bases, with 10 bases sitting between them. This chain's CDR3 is CASSLKGTDTGELFF. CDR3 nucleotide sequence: TGTGCCAGCAGCTTAAAAGGCACCGACACCGGGGAGCTGTTTTTT.

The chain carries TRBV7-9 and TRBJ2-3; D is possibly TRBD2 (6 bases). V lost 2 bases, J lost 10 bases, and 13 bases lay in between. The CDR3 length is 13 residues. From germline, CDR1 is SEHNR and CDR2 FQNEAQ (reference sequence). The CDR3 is CASSLRREDAQYF. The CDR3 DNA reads TGTGCCAGCAGCTTACGCAGGGAGGATGCGCAGTATTTT.

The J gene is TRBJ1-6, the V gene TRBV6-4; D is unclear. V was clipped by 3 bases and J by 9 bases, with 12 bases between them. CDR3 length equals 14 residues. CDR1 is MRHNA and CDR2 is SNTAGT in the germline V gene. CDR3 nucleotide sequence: TGTGCCAGCAGTGAATGGTTCGAGACTTCACCCCTCCACTTT. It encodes CASSEWFETSPLHF.

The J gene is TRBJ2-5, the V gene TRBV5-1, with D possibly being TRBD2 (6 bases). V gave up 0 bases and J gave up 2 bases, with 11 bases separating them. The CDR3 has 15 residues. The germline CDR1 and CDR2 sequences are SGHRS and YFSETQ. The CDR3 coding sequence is TGCGCCAGCAGCTTGGGGACGGGGGAGCAAGAGACCCAGTACTTC. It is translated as CASSLGTGEQETQYF.

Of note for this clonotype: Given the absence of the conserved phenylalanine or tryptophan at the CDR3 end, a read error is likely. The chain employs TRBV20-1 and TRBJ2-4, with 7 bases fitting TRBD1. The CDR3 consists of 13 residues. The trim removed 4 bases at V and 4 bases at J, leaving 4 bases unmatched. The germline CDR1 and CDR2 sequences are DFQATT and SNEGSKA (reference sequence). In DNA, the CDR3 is TGCAGTGCTACAGGGACAGAAAAAAACATTCAGTACTTA. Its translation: CSATGTEKNIQYL.

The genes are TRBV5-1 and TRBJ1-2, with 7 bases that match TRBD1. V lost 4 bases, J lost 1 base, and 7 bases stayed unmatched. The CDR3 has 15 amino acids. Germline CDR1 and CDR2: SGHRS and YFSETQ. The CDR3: CASSLRDRSNYGYTF. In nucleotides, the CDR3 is TGCGCCAGCAGCCTACGGGACAGAAGTAACTATGGCTACACCTTC.

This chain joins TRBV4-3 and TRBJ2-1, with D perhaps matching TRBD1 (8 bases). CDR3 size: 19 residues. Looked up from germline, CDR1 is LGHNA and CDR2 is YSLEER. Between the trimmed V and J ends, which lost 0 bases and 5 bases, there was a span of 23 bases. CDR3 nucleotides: TGCGCCAGCAGCCAAGATGGACTATATACAGGGGGGAGGGACAATGAGCAGTTCTTC. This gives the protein CASSQDGLYTGGRDNEQFF.

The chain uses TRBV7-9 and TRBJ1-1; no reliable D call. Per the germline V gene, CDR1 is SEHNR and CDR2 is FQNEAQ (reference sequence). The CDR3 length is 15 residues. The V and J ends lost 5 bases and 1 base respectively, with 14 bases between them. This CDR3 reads CASSPTTGKNTEAFF. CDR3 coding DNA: TGTGCCAGCAGCCCCACCACCGGGAAGAACACTGAAGCTTTCTTT.

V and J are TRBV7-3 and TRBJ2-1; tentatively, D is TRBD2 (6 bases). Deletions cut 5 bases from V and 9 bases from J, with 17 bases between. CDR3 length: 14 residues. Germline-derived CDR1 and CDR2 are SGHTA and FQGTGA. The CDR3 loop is CASSLRGGGGEQFF. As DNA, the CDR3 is TGTGCCAGCAGCCTCCGGGGAGGTGGGGGTGAGCAGTTCTTC.